This T cell receptor (beta chain) was captured by sequencing in a study of T cell responses to AZD1222 COVID-19 vaccine. Generated by immunoSEQ multiplex PCR, the TCRdb table keeps only in-frame clones and is missing some. The sample contains about 150,000 clones, roughly nine tenths of which appear only once. Sequencing was performed on peripheral blood, taken on day 0 of AZD1222 vaccination. The sequence was obtained from an adult in good health.

The CDR3 here is CASSQVLRAGSPLHF. The CDR3 region has the DNA TGCGCCAGCAGCCAAGTACTAAGGGCGGGTTCACCCCTCCACTTT. V is TRBV4-3 and J is TRBJ1-6; D is unclear. The CDR3 length is 15 residues. The germline V gene encodes CDR1 LGHNA and CDR2 YSLEER. Trimming removed 1 base at V and 9 bases at J, with 13 bases between.